This entry features one T cell receptor (beta chain) sequence. As handled by the study authors: Reference gene primers were amplified, and this amplification served to estimate nucleated cell counts. Profiled with immunoSEQ multiplex PCR; TCRdb holds only in-frame clones, not every one. V, J and clone size were drawn from that table, and D and trimming were deduced from the DNA. Found here are around 330,000 clones, around 88% of them singletons; the top ten hold 1.5% to 2%. In Seattle, patients joined the study during active infection and were tracked longitudinally. This record belongs to a study of blood T cell repertoires in COVID-19. Across the whole study: The cDNA or gDNA used as material had been derived from T cells, B-cell-depleted T cells, or PBMCs.

The clonotype was recovered from a woman in her 30s with COVID-19, enrolled during active disease. Sequencing input: peripheral blood.

The CDR3 DNA sequence: TGTGCCAGCAGTTTTGGACAGGGGAGCTCCTACGAGCAGTACTTC. This translates into CASSFGQGSSYEQYF. The chain is built from TRBV6-5 and TRBJ2-7; 9 bases agree with TRBD1. V shed 4 bases, J shed 0 bases, and the junction held 4 bases outside the gene matches. This CDR3 region has 15 residues. Germline CDR1 and CDR2: MNHEY and SVGAGI.